The entry that follows covers one TCR beta chain sequence. The sample belongs to a study of blood T cell repertoires in COVID-19. Study information: Material from acute and convalescent COVID-19 was sourced from the United States, Italy and Spain. The cDNA or gDNA used as material had been derived from T cells, B-cell-depleted T cells, or PBMCs.

V dropped 7 bases and J dropped 3 bases, with 8 bases sitting between them. CDR3 size: 13 residues. In germline, CDR1 is SGHNT, CDR2 YYREEE (reference sequence). Authors' data handling: Cell counts per sample came from amplifying reference gene primers. This table comes from immunoSEQ multiplex PCR, and its TCRdb copy is limited to in-frame clones, with some not included. V, J and clone size were drawn from that table, and D and trimming were deduced from the DNA. The sample has about 220,000 clones; 80% to 85% are singletons. The rearrangement uses TRBV5-4 and TRBJ1-6; maybe TRBD1 (5 bases). Sample: peripheral blood. The TCR was taken from a woman in her sixties with acute or convalescent COVID-19. The CDR3 region is CASAQGYNSPLHF. CDR3 in DNA: TGTGCCAGCGCGCAGGGCTATAATTCACCCCTCCACTTT.